This is a list of T cell receptor beta chains from one sample in a study of technical replicates of blood from a few donors. Using immunoSEQ multiplex PCR, the repertoire was profiled, and TCRdb retains in-frame clones only, with some absent. The sample comprises under 90,000 clones, around 92% of which are singletons, and over 0.2% rests with the top ten. Source material: T cells isolated from PBMCs. The receptors were sampled from a human donor in good health. CDR3s include the opening cysteine and the closing phenylalanine or tryptophan. A D gene is named only where the DNA matches it firmly. Rows may omit the clone size; those that give it use once, few, many or a size class.

-	TRBV15	-	TRBJ1-3	TGTGCCACCAGCAGAGATTCACATCTCTCTGGAAACACCATATATTTT	CATSRDSHLSGNTIYF
-	TRBV4-1	once	TRBJ2-1	TGCGCCAGCAGCCAAGGAGCGGGTGGATACAATGAGCAGTTCTTC	CASSQGAGGYNEQFF
TRBD2	TRBV6-4	-	TRBJ2-1	TGTGCCAGCAGTGAATCCGGGACTAGCGGCTACAATGAGCAGTTCTTC	CASSESGTSGYNEQFF
TRBD1	TRBV9	once	TRBJ2-7	TGTGCCAGCAGCGTGGGGACAGGAACCAATTTTGGGCAGTACTTC	CASSVGTGTNFGQYF
-	TRBV15	-	TRBJ1-5	TGTGCCACCAGAGGAGGGGAGGGCGATCAGCCCCAGCATTTT	CATRGGEGDQPQHF
TRBD1	TRBV18	-	TRBJ2-7	TGTGCCAGCTCACCAAAAAATACGGACAGGGCCTCTACCTACGAGCAGTACTTC	CASSPKNTDRASTYEQYF
-	TRBV29-1	-	TRBJ2-1	TGCAGCGTTGAAGGGGGAAACGGGATAACCTACAATGAGCAGTTCTTC	CSVEGGNGITYNEQFF
-	TRBV6-1	-	TRBJ1-2	TGTGCCAGCAGTGAGACAGACCTCTTAGGAGGGACCTTC	CASSETDLLGGTF
TRBD2	TRBV7-9	-	TRBJ2-1	TGTGCCAGCAGCTTCGGGCTAGCGGGAGGGCCGGGGCAGTTCTTC	CASSFGLAGGPGQFF
-	TRBV4-1	-	TRBJ2-7	TGCGCCAGCAGCCAAACTATCGGACAGATCCGCTACGAGCAGTACTTC	CASSQTIGQIRYEQYF
-	TRBV27	-	TRBJ2-5	TGTGCCAGCAGTTTATTATGGATGGGAGGAGAGACCCAGTACTTC	CASSLLWMGGETQYF
-	TRBV5-4	-	TRBJ2-7	TGTGCCAGCAGCTTGGCCGGGAGCAAGAGGTCCTACGAGCAGTACTTC	CASSLAGSKRSYEQYF
-	TRBV7-9	-	TRBJ1-1	TGTGCCAGCAGCTTAGGAGGGGGCACTGAAGCTTTCTTT	CASSLGGGTEAFF
-	TRBV19	-	TRBJ1-2	TGTGCCAGTAGTATAAGGGGCAGAGACTATGGCTACACCTTC	CASSIRGRDYGYTF
-	TRBV15	-	TRBJ1-5	TGTGCCACCAGCTCAATCAATCAGCCCCAGCATTTT	CATSSINQPQHF
-	TRBV5-1	-	TRBJ1-1	TGCGCCAGCAGCTTCGTGGGGGGGCGAGGCACTGAAGCTTTCTTT	CASSFVGGRGTEAFF
-	TRBV13	-	TRBJ2-7	TGTGCCAGCATTCTATTAGAGTCCTCGTCCCACGAGCAGTACTTC	CASILLESSSHEQYF
TRBD2	TRBV6-1	-	TRBJ2-5	TGTGCCAGCAGTGAAGCGGCGGGACTAGCGCCCGAGACCCAGTACTTC	CASSEAAGLAPETQYF
-	TRBV6-5	-	TRBJ2-2	TGTGCCAGCTGCGAGGGCACCGGGGAGCTGTTTTTT	CASCEGTGELFF
-	TRBV6-6	-	TRBJ1-5	TGTGCCAGCGGAGAATGGCGAATCGACCCCCAGCATTTT	CASGEWRIDPQHF
TRBD2	TRBV7-7	-	TRBJ2-1	TGTGCCAGCAGCTTAGTGCCTAGCGGCAATGAGCAGTTCTTC	CASSLVPSGNEQFF
TRBD1	TRBV4-2	few	TRBJ1-5	TGTGCCAGCAGCCAAGAACAGGGGAGTAGCAATCAGCCCCAGCATTTT	CASSQEQGSSNQPQHF
-	TRBV9	-	TRBJ2-1	TGTGCCAGCAGCGTAGGAAGCGGGCCTTACAATGAGCAGTTCTTC	CASSVGSGPYNEQFF
-	TRBV6-1	-	TRBJ2-3	TGTGCCAGCAGTGAAGGTAGACGGAGGGTAAGCGCCGAAGGAGATACGCAGTATTTT	CASSEGRRRVSAEGDTQYF
-	TRBV5-6	-	TRBJ2-7	TGTGCCAGCAGCCTAAGGAGCGGTCGGGAGCAGTACTTC	CASSLRSGREQYF
-	TRBV6-1	-	TRBJ1-1	TGTGCCAGCAGCCGCAACCTAGGGGCGAACACTGAAGCTTTCTTT	CASSRNLGANTEAFF
TRBD2	TRBV30	-	TRBJ2-2	TGTGCCTGGAATCTAGCGGGGGGGGCCGGGGAGCTGTTTTTT	CAWNLAGGAGELFF
TRBD2	TRBV9	-	TRBJ2-7	TGTGCCAGCAGCCGGGATAGCGGGAGGAAGTACGAGCAGTACTTC	CASSRDSGRKYEQYF
-	TRBV11-3	-	TRBJ1-1	TGTGCCAGCAGCCCCAGGGCCGCGTCTTCTTTCTTT	CASSPRAASSFF
-	TRBV10-3	-	TRBJ1-2	TGTGCCATCAGTGAGTCAGGGGCCGAGTCTGGCTACACCTTC	CAISESGAESGYTF
-	TRBV13	once	TRBJ2-2	TGTGCCAGCAGCTTAGTCGTTCGACTAACGAACACCGGGGAGCTGTTTTTT	CASSLVVRLTNTGELFF
TRBD2	TRBV27	-	TRBJ2-1	TGTGCCAGCAGTTTATCGGGGACTAACTACAATGAGCAGTTCTTC	CASSLSGTNYNEQFF